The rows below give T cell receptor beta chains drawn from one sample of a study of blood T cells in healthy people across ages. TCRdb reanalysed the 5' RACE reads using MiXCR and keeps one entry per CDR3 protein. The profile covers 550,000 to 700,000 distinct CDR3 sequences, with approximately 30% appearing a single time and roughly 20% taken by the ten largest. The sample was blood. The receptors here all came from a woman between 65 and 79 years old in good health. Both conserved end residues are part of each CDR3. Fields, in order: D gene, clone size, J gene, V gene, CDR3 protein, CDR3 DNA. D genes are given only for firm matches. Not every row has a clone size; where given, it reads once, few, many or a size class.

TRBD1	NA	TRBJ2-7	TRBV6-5	CASSSDRFSEQYF	TGTGCCAGCAGCTCGGACAGGTTCTCCGAGCAGTACTTC
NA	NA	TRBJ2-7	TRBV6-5	CASTHDRRLSYEQYF	TGTGCCAGCACTCACGACAGGCGCCTATCCTACGAGCAGTACTTC
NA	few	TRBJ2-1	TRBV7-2	CASSFRESYNEQFF	TGTGCCAGCAGCTTCAGAGAGTCTTACAATGAGCAGTTCTTC
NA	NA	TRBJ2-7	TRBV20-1	CSARDQGYEQYF	TGCAGTGCTAGAGATCAGGGTTACGAGCAGTACTTC
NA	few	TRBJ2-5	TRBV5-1	CASSLGSRLYQETQYF	TGCGCCAGCAGCTTGGGTTCTCGATTGTACCAAGAGACCCAGTACTTC
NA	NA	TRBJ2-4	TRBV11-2	CASSLDPDSPRRIAKNIQYF	TGTGCCAGCAGCTTAGATCCCGACAGTCCGAGACGCATAGCCAAAAACATTCAGTACTTC
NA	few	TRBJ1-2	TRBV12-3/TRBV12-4	CASAPTLNYGYTF	TGTGCCAGCGCCCCGACACTTAACTATGGCTACACCTTC
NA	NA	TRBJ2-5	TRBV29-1	CSVEGRQRETQYF	TGCAGCGTTGAAGGGCGACAGCGAGAGACCCAGTACTTC
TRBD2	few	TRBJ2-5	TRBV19	CASSPGGSGMKTQYF	TGTGCCAGTAGTCCGGGGGGTAGCGGCATGAAGACCCAGTACTTC
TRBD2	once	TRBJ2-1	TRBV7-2	CASSLVPTSGESSYNEQFF	TGTGCCAGCAGCTTAGTCCCTACTAGCGGGGAGAGCTCCTACAATGAGCAGTTCTTC
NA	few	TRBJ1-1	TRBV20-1	CSARAGPMNTEAFF	TGCAGTGCTCGCGCGGGACCGATGAACACTGAAGCTTTCTTT
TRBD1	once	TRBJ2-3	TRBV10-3	CAIRDRGRKADTQYF	TGTGCCATCCGAGACAGGGGGCGCAAAGCAGATACGCAGTATTTT
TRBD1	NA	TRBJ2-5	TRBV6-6	CASRRTGGGTGEQYF	TGTGCCAGCAGGCGTACAGGGGGCGGAACGGGGGAGCAGTACTTC
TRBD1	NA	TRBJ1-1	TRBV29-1	CSGGTGMNTEAFF	TGCAGCGGGGGGACAGGGATGAACACTGAAGCTTTCTTT
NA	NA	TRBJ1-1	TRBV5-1	CASSLTGMVGETEAFF	TGCGCCAGCAGCTTGACAGGGATGGTGGGAGAAACTGAAGCTTTCTTT
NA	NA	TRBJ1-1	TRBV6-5	CASFTGGLTEAFF	TGTGCCAGCTTTACGGGGGGGCTCACTGAAGCTTTCTTT
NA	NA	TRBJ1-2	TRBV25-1	CASFLGGGYTF	TGTGCCAGCTTTTTGGGCGGCGGCTACACCTTC
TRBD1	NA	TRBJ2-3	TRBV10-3	CATGTGDTDTQYF	TGTGCCACGGGGACAGGGGACACAGATACGCAGTATTTT
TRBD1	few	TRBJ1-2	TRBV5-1	CASSLGTGDPYGYTF	TGCGCCAGCAGCTTGGGGACAGGGGATCCCTATGGCTACACCTTC
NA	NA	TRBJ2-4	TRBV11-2	CAISLEAKNIQYF	TGTGCCATCTCCCTTGAAGCCAAAAACATTCAGTACTTC
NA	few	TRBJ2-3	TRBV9	CASSVRGTSTDTQYF	TGTGCCAGCAGCGTCCGCGGAACTAGCACAGATACGCAGTATTTT
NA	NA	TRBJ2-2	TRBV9	CASSVGPGELFF	TGTGCCAGCAGCGTAGGACCCGGGGAGCTGTTTTTT
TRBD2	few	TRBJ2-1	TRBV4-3	CASSQEWGLNNEQFF	TGCGCCAGCAGCCAAGAATGGGGACTAAACAATGAGCAGTTCTTC
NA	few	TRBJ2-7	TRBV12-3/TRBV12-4	CASTRPASEGEQYF	TGTGCCAGCACCCGTCCCGCTAGCGAGGGCGAGCAGTACTTC
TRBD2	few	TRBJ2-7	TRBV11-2	CASSERLAGDQYEQYF	TGTGCCAGCAGCGAACGACTAGCGGGGGACCAATACGAGCAGTACTTC
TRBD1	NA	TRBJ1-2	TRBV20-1	CSASGTGGSGYTF	TGCAGTGCGTCCGGGACAGGGGGCTCTGGCTACACCTTC
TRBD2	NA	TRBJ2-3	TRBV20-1	CSASRTSEGTDTQYF	TGCAGTGCTAGCCGGACTAGCGAGGGCACAGATACGCAGTATTTT
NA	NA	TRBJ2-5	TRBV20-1	CSASGRPPSQETQYF	TGCAGTGCTAGTGGGAGACCTCCCTCACAAGAGACCCAGTACTTC
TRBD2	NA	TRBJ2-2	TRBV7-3	CASSLSWGGANTGELFF	TGTGCCAGCAGCTTAAGTTGGGGGGGAGCGAACACCGGGGAGCTGTTTTTT
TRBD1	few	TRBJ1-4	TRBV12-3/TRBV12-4	CASTPGQGNEKLFF	TGTGCCAGCACGCCGGGACAGGGGAATGAAAAACTGTTTTTT
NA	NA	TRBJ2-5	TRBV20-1	CSPKTDGQETQYF	TGCAGTCCCAAGACGGACGGGCAAGAGACCCAGTACTTC
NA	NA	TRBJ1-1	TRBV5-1	CASSLVGPENTEAFF	TGCGCCAGCAGCTTGGTGGGACCGGAGAACACTGAAGCTTTCTTT
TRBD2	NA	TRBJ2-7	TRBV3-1	CASSHPAAGGPYEQYF	TGTGCCAGCAGCCATCCTGCCGCGGGGGGACCCTACGAGCAGTACTTC
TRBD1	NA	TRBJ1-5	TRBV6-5	CASILRGDRAGNQPQHF	TGTGCCAGCATTCTCAGGGGGGACAGGGCGGGTAATCAGCCCCAGCATTTT
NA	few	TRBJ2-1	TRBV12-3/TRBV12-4	CASSFHTPNEQFF	TGTGCCAGCAGTTTTCACACACCCAATGAGCAGTTCTTC
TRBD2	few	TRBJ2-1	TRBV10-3	CAISPSGGYNEQFF	TGTGCCATTTCCCCTAGCGGGGGTTACAATGAGCAGTTCTTC
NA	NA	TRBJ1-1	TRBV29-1	CSVAGQTNTEAFF	TGCAGCGTTGCTGGACAGACTAACACTGAAGCTTTCTTT
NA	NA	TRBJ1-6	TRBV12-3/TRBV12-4	CASSLLVDSPLHF	TGTGCCAGCAGTTTATTGGTGGATTCACCCCTCCACTTT
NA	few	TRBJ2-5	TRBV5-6	CASSFRGFQETQYF	TGTGCCAGCAGCTTTCGGGGGTTCCAAGAGACCCAGTACTTC
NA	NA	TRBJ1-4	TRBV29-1	CSAYQWGGEKLFF	TGCAGCGCCTACCAATGGGGAGGGGAAAAACTGTTTTTT